This TCR beta chain was sequenced during a study of shared clonotypes between healthy human individuals (dated by TCRdb to 2018 to 2021). About the investigation overall: A couple of women and three men aged 18 to 49 years were included in the cohort. To estimate repertoire size and how much clonotype sharing occurs between individuals, the study deeply sequenced the blood TCR repertoires of five or six healthy adults. Per donor, three plates each were used for CD4 naive and CD4 memory, two for CD8 naive, and one for CD8 memory. Leukapheresis yielded between about 0.94 and 8.9 billion PBMCs per donor. Libraries were prepared and TCR repertoires were sequenced by different laboratories using diverse techniques, in order to increase sequencing depth and limit assay-specific biases. The study at large found these results: Rarefaction of sorted-subset datasets indicated incomplete sequencing despite the large sequencing depth. Based on pairwise subsampling, the degree of clonotype sharing among donors was expected to be affected by sequencing depth. The genetic and exposure-history diversity represented was limited by the small number of donors. Compared with non-shared clonotypes, the clonotypes found in all four sorted-subset donors had higher generation probabilities. Naive subsets generally had larger estimated clonotype richness than memory subsets did. Sampling was limited to blood, and TCR repertoires in tissue likely differ from TCR repertoires in blood. Across a few donors, approximately 4.9% of naive CD4, more than 3% of naive CD8, 2.3% of memory CD4, and 0.4% of memory CD8 clonotypes were shared.

As regards this clone: It has no known antigen specificity. No base quality information exists; no much larger clone differs at one position.

Spanning cysteine to phenylalanine, the CDR3 consists of 12 amino acids. Of the read, only the CDR3 DNA is kept; its 36 bases are in frame from base 1. V was cut back by 1 base and J by 3 bases, leaving a gap of 5 bases between them. The germline V gene sets CDR1 to SGHTS and CDR2 to YDEGEE. Using the deep immunoSEQ assay, multiplex PCR amplified TCR CDR3 regions from genomic DNA. For each cell subset, the extracted genomic DNA was distributed evenly across all wells of several immunoSEQ 96-well plates, and each plate served as one replicate. For sorted subsets, each replicate PCR was loaded with about 0.2 ug genomic DNA, equivalent to 30,000 or so T cell genomes. Purified libraries were quantified with a Qubit 3.0 fluorometer, sized on a Bioanalyzer 2100, and re-quantified with the KAPA Library Quantification kit. Each immunoSEQ 96-well plate was sequenced on its own single-read 150-cycle Illumina NextSeq 550 flow cell. Regarding the original processing steps: The immunoSEQ output contained only junctional sequences without quality scores, so filtering could not match that applied to full-length reads. Sequences were annotated with PyIR, a Python wrapper for IgBLAST v1.9, and V/J genes and CDR3 were assigned using IMGT germline references. Reads with weak V/J assignments (E-value above 1e-6), missing CDR3, stop codons, out-of-frame junctions, or ambiguous translated residues were removed. A V3J clonotype was defined by an identical inferred V gene, J gene, and CDR3 amino acid sequence. Percentage overlap between repertoires was calculated by dividing the number of shared unique clonotypes by the size of the smaller repertoire. Repertoire richness was assessed with RTK rarefaction, the Chao1 estimator, and Recon v2.1 estimates of unobserved clonotypes. Generation probabilities for all TCRbeta clonotypes obtained by the gDNA method from a handful of donors were computed using OLGA. TCRdb carries this immuneACCESS record with in-frame sequences only. Its versions omit some clonotypes, under half of them owing to an unresolved V gene in the studies checked, with the rest unexplained. The DNA gave D and trimming, while V, J and clone size come from that table. In this sample the table shows 1.6 million or so clones, roughly 96% of which occur a single time. Roughly 1.2% of the sample goes to the ten largest clones.

Donors were healthy HIV-negative adults with no recently reported acute infections or vaccinations. Only Caucasian adults living in Nashville, Tennessee, USA were represented among the donors. CD4+ T cells were enriched through magnetic negative selection, after which naive cells were positively selected on CD45RA and the remaining negative fraction served as the memory subset. Blood was obtained by leukapheresis, after which PBMCs were separated by Ficoll-Histopaque density gradient centrifugation and cryopreserved in liquid nitrogen vapor phase. Purity and quantity of every magnetically sorted T cell population were checked by analytical flow cytometry. From each sorted fraction, genomic DNA was isolated and quantified by UV absorbance on a Nanodrop 2000c.

In this chain, TRBV5-8 is recombined with TRBJ2-7; no D segment can be confidently identified. This sequence originates from a man younger than 40 in good health. Sequences were obtained from naive CD4+ T cells sorted from blood. This sample's cell subset or site label indicates: CD45RA+ positively selected. The DNA sequence is given as TGTGCCAGCAGCTTGATACGCTACGAGCAGTACTTC. Translated, this is CASSLIRYEQYF.